This TCR beta chain is from a study of T cells in Graves' hyperthyroidism and ophthalmopathy. Study-wide points: Researchers found most expanded thyroid clonotypes above 0.001 in blood as well. Ophthalmopathy and stable hyperthyroidism were told apart by a 13 V-J model.

This clonotype came up many times. Its antigen is not identified. TCR beta CDR3 regions were amplified from RNA transcripts. TCR CDR3 regions were first amplified by RT-PCR with HTBI primers. Each CDR3 protein is one row after TCRdb ran MiXCR on the multiplex PCR reads. The profile covers more than 300,000 distinct CDR3 sequences, with around 20% appearing a single time and 35% to 50% taken by the ten largest. Exclusions: uncontrolled infection, other autoimmune disease, pregnancy, lactation. The TCR was taken from a man aged 18 to 30 with Graves' ophthalmopathy. Source material: blood.

CDR3 DNA: TGTGCCAGCAGCCATGAGCAGTTCTTC. This codes for CASSHEQFF. The V gene is TRBV7-9, the J gene TRBJ2-1, with D unresolved. With 5 bases removed from V and 8 bases from J, the gap between germline ends came to 1 base. Germline V gene sequence: CDR1 SEHNR, CDR2 FQNEAQ (reference sequence). CDR3 size: 9 residues. The full variable domain, completed using reference TRBV7-9 and TRBJ2-1, is DTGVSQNPRHKITKRGQNVTFRCDPISEHNRLYWYRQTLGQGPEFLTYFQNEAQLEKSRLLSDRFSAERPKGSFSTLEIQRTEQGDSAMYLCASSHEQFFGPGTRLTVL.